This entry concerns a single TCR beta chain. Antigen: not known. The V gene end was trimmed by 5 bases and the J gene end by 5 bases; junction bases not matched to a gene: 8. Germline CDR1 LNHDA, CDR2 SQIVND (reference sequence). This CDR3 spans 15 amino acids. Sequencing was performed with immunoSEQ multiplex PCR; in TCRdb, only in-frame clones are kept and a portion is missing. The data hold approximately 77,000 clones, with 80% to 95% observed a single time. Peripheral blood came from all dose cohorts at three timepoints. This sample was taken from a study of OX40 agonist ivuxolimab in advanced cancers. As for the study in general: Of the participants, approximately 40% had some prior anti-PD-1, anti-PD-L1 or anti-CTLA-4 therapy, which was allowed. Among those treated, three patients had partial responses, one with hepatocellular carcinoma and two with cutaneous melanoma.

Findings and limits, study-wide: In general, CD8+ T cells held more expanded clones than CD4+ did, on average.

The sequenced sample was CD4+ or CD8+ T cells sorted from blood, obtained in a trial of the OX40 agonist ivuxolimab. The chain combines TRBV19 with TRBJ1-1; 10 bases are a match to TRBD1. The sequence was obtained from an adult with an advanced solid tumor such as melanoma, head and neck, liver or kidney cancer. CDR3 loop: CASSATGGASTEAFF. In DNA form, the CDR3 reads TGTGCCAGTAGTGCGACAGGGGGCGCCTCGACTGAAGCTTTCTTT.